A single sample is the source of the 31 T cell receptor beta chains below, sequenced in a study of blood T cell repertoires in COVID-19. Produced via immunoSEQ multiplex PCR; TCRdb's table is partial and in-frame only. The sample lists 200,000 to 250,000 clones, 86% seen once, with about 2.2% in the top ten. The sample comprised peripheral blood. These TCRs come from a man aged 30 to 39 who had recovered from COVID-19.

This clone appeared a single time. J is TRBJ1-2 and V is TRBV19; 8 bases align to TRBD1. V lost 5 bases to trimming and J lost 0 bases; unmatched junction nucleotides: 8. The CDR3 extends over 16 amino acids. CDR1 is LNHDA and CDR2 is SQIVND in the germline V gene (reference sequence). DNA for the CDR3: TGTGCCAGTAGTCCGGCCAGGGGGCCGGCTAACTATGGCTACACCTTC. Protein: CASSPARGPANYGYTF.

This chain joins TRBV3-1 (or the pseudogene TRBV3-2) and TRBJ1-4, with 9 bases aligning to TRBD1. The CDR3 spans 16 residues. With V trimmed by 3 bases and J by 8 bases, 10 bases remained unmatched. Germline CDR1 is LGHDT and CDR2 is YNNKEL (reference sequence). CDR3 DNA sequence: TGTGCCAGCAGCCACAGCTCCGGACAGGGGATCGAAAAACTGTTTTTT. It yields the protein CASSHSSGQGIEKLFF.

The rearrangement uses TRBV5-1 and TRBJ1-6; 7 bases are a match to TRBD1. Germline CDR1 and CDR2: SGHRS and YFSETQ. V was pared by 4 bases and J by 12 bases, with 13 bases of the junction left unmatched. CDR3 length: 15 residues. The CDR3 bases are TGCGCCAGCAGCCTATGGGACAGTAGTAGCGGACCCCTCCACTTT. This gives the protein CASSLWDSSSGPLHF. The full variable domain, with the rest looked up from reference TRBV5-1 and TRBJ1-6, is KAGVTQTPRYLIKTRGQQVTLSCSPISGHRSVSWYQQTPGQGLQFLFEYFSETQRNKGNFPGRFSGRQFSNSRSEMNVSTLELGDSALYLCASSLWDSSSGPLHFGNGTRLTVT.

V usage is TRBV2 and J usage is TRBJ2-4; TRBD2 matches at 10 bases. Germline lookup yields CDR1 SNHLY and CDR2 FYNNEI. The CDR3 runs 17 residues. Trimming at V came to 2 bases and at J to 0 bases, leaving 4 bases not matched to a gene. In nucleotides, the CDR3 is TGTGCCAGCAGTGAATCTAGCGGGGGACTAGCCAAAAACATTCAGTACTTC. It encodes CASSESSGGLAKNIQYF.

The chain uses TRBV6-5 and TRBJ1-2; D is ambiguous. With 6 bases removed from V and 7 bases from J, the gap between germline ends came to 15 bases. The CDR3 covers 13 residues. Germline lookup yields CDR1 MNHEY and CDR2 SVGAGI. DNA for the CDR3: TGTGCCAGCAGACTGAACCAATATGGTGGCTACACCTTC. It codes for CASRLNQYGGYTF.

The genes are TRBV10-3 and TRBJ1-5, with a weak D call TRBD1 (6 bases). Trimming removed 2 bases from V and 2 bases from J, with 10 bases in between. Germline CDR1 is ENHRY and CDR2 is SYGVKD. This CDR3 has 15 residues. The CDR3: CAISEGGAGNQPQHF. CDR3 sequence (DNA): TGTGCCATCAGTGAGGGGGGCGCGGGCAATCAGCCCCAGCATTTT.

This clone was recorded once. The CDR3 bases are TGCGCCAGTCGGGGACGAGCGGGGGCCTACGAGCAGTACTTC. Translating gives CASRGRAGAYEQYF. The chain carries TRBV5-1 and TRBJ2-7; the match to TRBD2 covers 8 bases. Per the germline V gene, CDR1 is SGHRS and CDR2 is YFSETQ. The CDR3 has 14 amino acids. Trimming took 8 bases from V and 2 from J; bases not matched to a gene: 9.

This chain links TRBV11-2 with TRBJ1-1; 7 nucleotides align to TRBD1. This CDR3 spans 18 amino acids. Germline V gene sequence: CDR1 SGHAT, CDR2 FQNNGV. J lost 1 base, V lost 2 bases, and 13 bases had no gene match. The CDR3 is CASSLFPGGGGKNTEAFF. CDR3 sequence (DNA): TGTGCCAGCAGCTTATTCCCAGGGGGAGGAGGGAAGAACACTGAAGCTTTCTTT.

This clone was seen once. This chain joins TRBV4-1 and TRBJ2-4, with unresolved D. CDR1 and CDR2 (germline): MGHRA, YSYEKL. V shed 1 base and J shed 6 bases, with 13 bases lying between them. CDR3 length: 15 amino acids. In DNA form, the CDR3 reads TGCGCCAGCAGCCAAGTACATCTTACCTTAAACATTCAGTACTTC. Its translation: CASSQVHLTLNIQYF.

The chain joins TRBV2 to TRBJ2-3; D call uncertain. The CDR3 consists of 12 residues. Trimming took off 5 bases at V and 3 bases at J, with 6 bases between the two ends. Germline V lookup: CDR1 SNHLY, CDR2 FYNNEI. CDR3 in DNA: TGTGCCAGCAGTTCCCAGACAGATACGCAGTATTTT. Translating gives CASSSQTDTQYF.

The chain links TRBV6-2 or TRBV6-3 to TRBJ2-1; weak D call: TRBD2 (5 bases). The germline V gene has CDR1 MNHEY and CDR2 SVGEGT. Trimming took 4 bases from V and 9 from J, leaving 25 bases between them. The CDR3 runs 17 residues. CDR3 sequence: CASSSRPGGRNRIEQFF. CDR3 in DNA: TGTGCCAGCAGTTCACGACCTGGAGGCCGAAACCGGATTGAGCAGTTCTTC.

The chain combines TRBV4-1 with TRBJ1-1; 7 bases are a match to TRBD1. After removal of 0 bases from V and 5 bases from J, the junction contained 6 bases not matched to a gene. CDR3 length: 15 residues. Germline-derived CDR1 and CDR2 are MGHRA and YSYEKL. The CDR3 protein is CASSQEEGARTEAFF. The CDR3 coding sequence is TGCGCCAGCAGCCAAGAGGAGGGGGCGCGGACTGAAGCTTTCTTT.

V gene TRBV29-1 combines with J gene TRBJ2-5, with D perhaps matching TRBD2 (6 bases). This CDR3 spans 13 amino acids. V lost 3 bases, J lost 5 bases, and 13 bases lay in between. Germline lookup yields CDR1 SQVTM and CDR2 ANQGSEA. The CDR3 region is CSVEEGTEETQYF. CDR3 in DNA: TGCAGCGTTGAGGAGGGAACCGAGGAGACCCAGTACTTC.

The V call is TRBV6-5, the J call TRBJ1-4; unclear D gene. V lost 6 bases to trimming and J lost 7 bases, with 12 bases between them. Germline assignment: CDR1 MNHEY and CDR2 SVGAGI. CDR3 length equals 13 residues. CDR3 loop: CASRDRRFEKLFF. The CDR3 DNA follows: TGTGCCAGCAGAGATCGGAGGTTTGAAAAACTGTTTTTT.

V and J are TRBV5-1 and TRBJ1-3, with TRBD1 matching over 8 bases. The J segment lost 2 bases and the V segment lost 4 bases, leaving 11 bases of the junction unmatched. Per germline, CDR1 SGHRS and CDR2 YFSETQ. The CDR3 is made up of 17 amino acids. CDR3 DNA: TGCGCCAGCAGCCTTGGACAGGGTAGAATCGCTGGAAACACCATATATTTT. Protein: CASSLGQGRIAGNTIYF.

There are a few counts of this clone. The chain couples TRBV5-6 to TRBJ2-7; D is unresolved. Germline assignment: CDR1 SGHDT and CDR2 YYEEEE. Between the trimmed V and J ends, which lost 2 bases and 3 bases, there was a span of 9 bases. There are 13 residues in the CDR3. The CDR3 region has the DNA TGTGCCAGCAGCTTCCCCAGCGACTACGAGCAGTACTTC. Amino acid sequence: CASSFPSDYEQYF.

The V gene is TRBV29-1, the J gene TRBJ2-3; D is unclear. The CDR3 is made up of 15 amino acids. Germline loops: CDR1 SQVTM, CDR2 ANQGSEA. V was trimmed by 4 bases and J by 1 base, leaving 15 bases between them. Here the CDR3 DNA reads TGCAGCGTTGTCCCCGCAGGCACTGGCACAGATACGCAGTATTTT. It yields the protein CSVVPAGTGTDTQYF.

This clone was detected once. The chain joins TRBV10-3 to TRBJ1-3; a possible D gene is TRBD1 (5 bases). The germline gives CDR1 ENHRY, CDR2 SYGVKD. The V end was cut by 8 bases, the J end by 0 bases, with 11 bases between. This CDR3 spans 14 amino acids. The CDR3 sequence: CAIGSDSSGNTIYF. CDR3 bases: TGTGCCATCGGTTCAGACAGCTCTGGAAACACCATATATTTT.

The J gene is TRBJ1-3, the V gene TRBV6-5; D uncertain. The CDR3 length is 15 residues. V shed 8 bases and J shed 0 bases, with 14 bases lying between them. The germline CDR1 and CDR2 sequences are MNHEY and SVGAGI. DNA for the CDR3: TGTGCCAGCGGTCGACTGAGGAGCTCTGGAAACACCATATATTTT. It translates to CASGRLRSSGNTIYF.

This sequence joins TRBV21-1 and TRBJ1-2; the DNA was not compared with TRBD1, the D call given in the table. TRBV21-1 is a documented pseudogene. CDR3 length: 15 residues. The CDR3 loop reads CASSIRWTGHYGYTF. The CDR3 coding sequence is TGTGCCAGCAGCATCCGTTGGACAGGGCACTATGGCTACACCTTC.

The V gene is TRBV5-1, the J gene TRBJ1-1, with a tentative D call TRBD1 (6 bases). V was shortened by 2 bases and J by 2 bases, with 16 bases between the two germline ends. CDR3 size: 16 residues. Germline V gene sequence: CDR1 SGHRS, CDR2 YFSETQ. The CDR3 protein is CASSLTGLFPNTEAFF. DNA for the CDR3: TGCGCCAGCAGCTTAACAGGGCTGTTTCCAAACACTGAAGCTTTCTTT.

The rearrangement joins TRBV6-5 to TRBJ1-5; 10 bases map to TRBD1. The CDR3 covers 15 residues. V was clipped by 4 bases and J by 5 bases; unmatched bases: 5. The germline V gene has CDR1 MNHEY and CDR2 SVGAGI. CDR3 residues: CASSSGQGVDQPQHF. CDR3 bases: TGTGCCAGCAGTTCCGGACAGGGGGTGGATCAGCCCCAGCATTTT.

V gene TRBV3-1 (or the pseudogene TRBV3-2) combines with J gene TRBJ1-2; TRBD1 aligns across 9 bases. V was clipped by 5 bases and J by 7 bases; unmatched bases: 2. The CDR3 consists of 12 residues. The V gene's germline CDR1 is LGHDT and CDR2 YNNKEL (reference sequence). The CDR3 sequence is CASSWGQGGYTF. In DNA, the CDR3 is TGTGCCAGCAGCTGGGGACAGGGTGGCTACACCTTC.

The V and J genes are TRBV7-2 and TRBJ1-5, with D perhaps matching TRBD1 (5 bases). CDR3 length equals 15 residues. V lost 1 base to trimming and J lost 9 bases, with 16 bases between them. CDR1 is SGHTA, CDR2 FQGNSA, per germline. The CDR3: CASSLDIAGRGPQHF. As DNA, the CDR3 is TGTGCCAGCAGCTTAGATATTGCAGGGAGGGGGCCCCAGCATTTT.

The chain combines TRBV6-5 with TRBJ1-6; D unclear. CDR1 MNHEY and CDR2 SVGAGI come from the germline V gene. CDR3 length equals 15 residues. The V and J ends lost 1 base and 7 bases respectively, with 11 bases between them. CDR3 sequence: CASSYFGELNSPLHF. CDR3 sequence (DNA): TGTGCCAGCAGTTACTTCGGGGAGTTGAATTCACCCCTCCACTTT.

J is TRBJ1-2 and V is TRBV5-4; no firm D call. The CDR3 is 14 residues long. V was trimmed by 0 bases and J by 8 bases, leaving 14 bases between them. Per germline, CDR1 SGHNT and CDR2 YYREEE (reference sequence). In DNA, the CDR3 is TGTGCCAGCAGCTTGGAGCGCCCTGGAGGGGGCTACACCTTC. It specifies CASSLERPGGGYTF. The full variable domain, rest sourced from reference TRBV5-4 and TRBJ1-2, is ETGVTQSPTHLIKTRGQQVTLRCSSQSGHNTVSWYQQALGQGPQFIFQYYREEENGRGNFPPRFSGLQFPNYSSELNVNALELDDSALYLCASSLERPGGGYTFGSGTRLTVV.

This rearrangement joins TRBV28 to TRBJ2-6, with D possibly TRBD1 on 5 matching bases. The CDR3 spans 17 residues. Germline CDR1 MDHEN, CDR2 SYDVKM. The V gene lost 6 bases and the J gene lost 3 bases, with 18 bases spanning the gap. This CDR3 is CASRLSQGWVGANVLTF. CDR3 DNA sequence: TGTGCCAGCAGACTAAGCCAGGGTTGGGTTGGGGCCAACGTCCTGACTTTC.

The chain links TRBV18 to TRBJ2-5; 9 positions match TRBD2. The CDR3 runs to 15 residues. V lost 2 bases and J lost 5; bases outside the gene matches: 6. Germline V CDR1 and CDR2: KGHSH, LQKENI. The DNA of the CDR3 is TGTGCCAGCTCACCATCGGCTAGCGGGGATGAGACCCAGTACTTC. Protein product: CASSPSASGDETQYF.

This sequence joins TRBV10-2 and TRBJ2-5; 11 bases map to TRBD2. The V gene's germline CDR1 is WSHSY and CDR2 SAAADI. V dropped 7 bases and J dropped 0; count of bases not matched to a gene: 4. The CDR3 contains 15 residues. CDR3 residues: CASTVAGGYQETQYF. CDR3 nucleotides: TGCGCCAGCACCGTAGCGGGGGGGTACCAAGAGACCCAGTACTTC.

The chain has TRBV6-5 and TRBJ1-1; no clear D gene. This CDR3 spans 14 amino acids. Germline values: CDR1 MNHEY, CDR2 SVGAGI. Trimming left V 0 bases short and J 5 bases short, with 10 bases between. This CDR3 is CASSYSVGATEAFF. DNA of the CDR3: TGTGCCAGCAGTTACTCGGTGGGAGCGACTGAAGCTTTCTTT.

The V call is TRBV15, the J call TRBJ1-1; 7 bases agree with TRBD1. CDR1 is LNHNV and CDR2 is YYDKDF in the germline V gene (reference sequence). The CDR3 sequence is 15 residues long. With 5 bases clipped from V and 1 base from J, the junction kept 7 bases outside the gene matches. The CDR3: CATSGKWTGNTEAFF. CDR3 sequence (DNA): TGTGCCACCAGCGGTAAATGGACAGGGAACACTGAAGCTTTCTTT.